This T cell receptor (beta chain) was sequenced during a study of Ad26.COV2.S vaccination and SARS-CoV-2 variants (dated by TCRdb to about 2021). Context from the whole study: Donors in the vaccine arm were drawn from COV1001, a phase I-IIa trial of Ad26.COV2.S in healthy adults that was multicentre, randomized, double-blind and placebo-controlled. A total of around 32 samples were included in the TCR-sequenced set, comprising some 20 Ad26.COV2.S vaccine recipients, 5 placebo recipients and 8 SARS-CoV-2 convalescent individuals. Participants in the trial were split at random into five groups of five each, receiving low-dose or high-dose Ad26.COV2.S once or twice, or else placebo on both occasions. Throughout the experiments and outcome assessment, investigators stayed blinded to trial group allocation. TCRbeta repertoire sequencing was used to assess the specificity and breadth of SARS-CoV-2-reactive T cell receptors after Ad26.COV2.S vaccination. Ad26.COV2.S was given intramuscularly at 5x10^10 or 1x10^11 viral particles, as a single shot or as two shots 56 days apart.

With regard to this clone: The target of this receptor is not known. Per-nucleotide qualities are absent, and no much larger clonotype sits a single base away.

Results the study describes overall, beyond this receptor: Substantial breadth of spike-specific CD8+ and CD4+ T cell responses was reported after vaccination. The authors noted that the TCR breadth and depth analyses may have underestimated total T cell responses. The study lacked the statistical power to compare responses across vaccine doses or regimens. Compared with placebo recipients, Ad26.COV2.S recipients showed higher spike-specific TCR breadth (P = 0.0014). Vaccine and placebo recipients had comparable non-spike TCR breadth, which fits with the vaccine containing only spike.

The treatment or condition label here, explained by the study, means: 19 received Ad26.COV2.S at low or high dose, single or two shots; about 5 received placebo; per-sample allocation not given. Repertoires of vaccine and placebo recipients were sequenced from samples taken on day 63 after the first injection. Between 29 July and 7 August 2020, Cohort 1b enrolled 20 to 30 adults aged 18-55 years at one site in Boston, USA. Ad26.COV2.S was a replication-incompetent adenovirus type 26 vector expressing a prefusion-stabilized SARS-CoV-2 spike protein from the original Wuhan strain. The immunoSEQ Assay was the method used to sequence TCRbeta CDR3 regions. After extraction, genomic DNA underwent amplification by bias-controlled multiplex PCR, followed by high-throughput sequencing. For the original study's pipeline: To quantify the absolute abundance of every unique TCRbeta CDR3 region, sequences were collapsed and filtered. Usable DNA was measured by amplifying reference genes present in all nucleated cells, and TCRbeta template counts were normalized to that usable DNA to estimate T cell fraction. Repertoire TCRs were annotated as SARS-CoV-2-specific when V gene, CDR3 amino acid sequence and J gene were exactly matched to a known reactive TCR set. The reference SARS-CoV-2 TCR set was obtained from MIRA and was filtered for enrichment in COVID-19-positive ImmuneCODE repertoires, whereby public or cross-reactive TCRs were removed. Based on the MIRA antigens, annotated TCRs were further analysed at the level of specific ORF or position within ORF. Breadth was defined as the number of annotated unique rearrangements divided by the total number of unique productive rearrangements, and depth was defined as the summed frequency of the annotated unique rearrangements. Two-sided Wilcoxon rank-sum tests were applied when comparing TCR breadth between groups. TCRdb holds this immuneACCESS table with in-frame rearrangements only. Some clones are missing; in checked studies, unresolved V genes explain under half, and the rest has no known cause. V and J calls and clone size follow that table, whereas D and trimming were derived from the DNA. In this sample the table shows 430,000 or so clones, roughly 90% of which occur a single time. The ten largest make up more than 10% of the sample.

V is clipped by 2 bases and J by 3 bases, and the sequence between their germline boundaries is 1 base long. CDR1 and CDR2, per the germline V gene, are MNHEY and SVGEGT. Its CDR3 holds 12 amino acids, cysteine through phenylalanine. Only the CDR3 portion is preserved as DNA: 36 bases, with reading frame beginning at the first base. In this chain, TRBV6-2 or TRBV6-3 is recombined with TRBJ2-2, with the identity of the D gene unclear. The sequence was collected from a person aged 18-65 years who received the Ad26.COV2.S COVID-19 vaccine or a placebo. The source was peripheral blood, collected in a trial of Ad26.COV2.S vaccine versus placebo. The DNA is TGTGCCAGCAGTTACGACACCGGGGAGCTGTTTTTT. It is translated as CASSYDTGELFF.